The clone carrying this TCR beta chain was counted a few times. The antigen remains undetermined. The germline CDR1 and CDR2 sequences are SGHRS and YFSETQ. This CDR3 contains 13 residues. The V gene lost 0 bases and the J gene lost 1 base, with 4 bases spanning the gap. These data originate in a study of T cell responses to AZD1222 COVID-19 vaccine. The repertoire was sequenced with immunoSEQ multiplex PCR; TCRdb's copy has only in-frame clones and lacks some. The data show some 97,000 clones, 70% to 90% seen once. Study-level points and caveats: The donor cohort was predominantly white British with a female majority, and clonal diversity may have been underestimated. Distributed over spike, vaccine-associated CD4 TCRs predominated at 160-218 and 743-854. At baseline, just 6 or 7 AZD1222 recipients tested seropositive.

This chain connects TRBV5-1 to TRBJ1-1; D is undetermined. This receptor was obtained from an adult in good health. This sample comprised peripheral blood, obtained on day 0 of MenACWY control vaccination. The CDR3 spells CASSLGPNTEAFF. Written as DNA, the CDR3 is TGCGCCAGCAGCTTGGGCCCGAACACTGAAGCTTTCTTT. Full variable domain (remainder filled in from reference TRBV5-1 and TRBJ1-1): KAGVTQTPRYLIKTRGQQVTLSCSPISGHRSVSWYQQTPGQGLQFLFEYFSETQRNKGNFPGRFSGRQFSNSRSEMNVSTLELGDSALYLCASSLGPNTEAFFGQGTRLTVV.